The sequence of this T cell receptor (beta chain) was determined in a study of blood T cell repertoires in COVID-19. Study-wide background: Acute and convalescent COVID-19 specimens originated in the United States, Italy and Spain.

The data were produced by immunoSEQ multiplex PCR, yet TCRdb's version contains in-frame clones alone and is incomplete. The profile covers fewer than 300,000 clones, with over 70% appearing a single time and 3.3% taken by the ten largest. Sequencing input: peripheral blood. This receptor was obtained from a woman of 80 years or more with acute or convalescent COVID-19.

CDR3 nucleotide sequence: TGTGCCAGCAGCTTCGGACAGGGAAACACCGGGGAGCTGTTTTTT. It is translated as CASSFGQGNTGELFF. The chain combines TRBV11-3 with TRBJ2-2, with TRBD1 matching 8 bases. V trimming: 3 bases; J trimming: 2 bases; junction bases outside the gene matches: 2. This CDR3 region has 15 residues. The germline CDR1 and CDR2 sequences are SGHNT and YENEEA.